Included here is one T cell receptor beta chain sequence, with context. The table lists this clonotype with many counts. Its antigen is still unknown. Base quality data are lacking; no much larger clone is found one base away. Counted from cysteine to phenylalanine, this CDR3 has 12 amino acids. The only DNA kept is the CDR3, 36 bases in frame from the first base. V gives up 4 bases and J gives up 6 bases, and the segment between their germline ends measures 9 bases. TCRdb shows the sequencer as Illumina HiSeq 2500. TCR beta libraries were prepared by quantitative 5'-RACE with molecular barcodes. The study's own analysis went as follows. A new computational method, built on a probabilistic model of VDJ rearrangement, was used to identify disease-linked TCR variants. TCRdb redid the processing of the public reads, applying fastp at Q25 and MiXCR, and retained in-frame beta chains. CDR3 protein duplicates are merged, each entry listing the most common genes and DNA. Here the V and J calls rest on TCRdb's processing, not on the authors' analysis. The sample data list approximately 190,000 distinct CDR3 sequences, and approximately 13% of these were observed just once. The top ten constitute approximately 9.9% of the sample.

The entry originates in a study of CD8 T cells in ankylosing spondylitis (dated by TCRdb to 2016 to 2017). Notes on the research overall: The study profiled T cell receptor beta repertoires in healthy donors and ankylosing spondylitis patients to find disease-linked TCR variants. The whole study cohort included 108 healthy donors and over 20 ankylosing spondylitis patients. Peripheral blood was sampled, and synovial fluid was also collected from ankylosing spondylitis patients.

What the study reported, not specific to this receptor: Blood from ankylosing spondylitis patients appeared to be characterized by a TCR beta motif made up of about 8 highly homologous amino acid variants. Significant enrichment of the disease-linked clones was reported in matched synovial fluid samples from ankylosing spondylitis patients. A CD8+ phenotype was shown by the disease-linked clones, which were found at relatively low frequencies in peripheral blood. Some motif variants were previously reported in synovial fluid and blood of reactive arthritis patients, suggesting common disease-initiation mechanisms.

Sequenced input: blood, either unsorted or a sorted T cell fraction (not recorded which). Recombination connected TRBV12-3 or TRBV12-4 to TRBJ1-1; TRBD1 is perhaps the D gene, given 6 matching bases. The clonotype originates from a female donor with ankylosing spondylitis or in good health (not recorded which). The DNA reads TGTGCCAGCAGTTGGAGGGGGTCTGAAGCTTTCTTT. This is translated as CASSWRGSEAFF.